This TCR beta chain was retrieved from a study of T cell changes during pregnancy in multiple sclerosis. Profiled with immunoSEQ multiplex PCR; TCRdb holds only in-frame clones, not every one. The data hold about 60,000 clones, with 85% to 95% observed a single time. This clonotype was sampled from a female donor with multiple sclerosis, enrolled in a pregnancy study. The sample here was peripheral blood, taken after pregnancy.

CDR3 sequence: CASSISEVYEQYF. The CDR3, as DNA: TGTGCCAGTAGTATTAGCGAGGTCTACGAGCAGTACTTC. The rearrangement links TRBV19 to TRBJ2-7; a weak D match, TRBD2 (5 bases). This CDR3 comprises 13 residues. V lost 3 bases and J 3 bases, leaving 9 bases between the germline ends. Germline V lookup: CDR1 LNHDA, CDR2 SQIVND (reference sequence).